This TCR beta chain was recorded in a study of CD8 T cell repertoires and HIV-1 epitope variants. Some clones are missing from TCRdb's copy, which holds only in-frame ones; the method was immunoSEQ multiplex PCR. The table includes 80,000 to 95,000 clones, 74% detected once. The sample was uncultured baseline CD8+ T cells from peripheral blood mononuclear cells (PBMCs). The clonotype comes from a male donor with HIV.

CDR3 nucleotide sequence: TGTGCCAGTAGTCCGAGACAGGGATTCAACGAGCAGTACTTC. Protein product: CASSPRQGFNEQYF. The chain has TRBV19 and TRBJ2-7, with 7 bases that match TRBD1. Per germline, CDR1 LNHDA and CDR2 SQIVND (reference sequence). This CDR3 has 14 amino acids. With 5 bases clipped from V and 5 bases from J, the junction kept 9 bases outside the gene matches.